This note documents a single T cell receptor (beta chain) sequence. The antigen it recognizes is unknown. No quality values exist for individual bases; no much larger clone is one base distant. The immunoSEQ Assay, a bias-controlled multiplex PCR, was used to amplify TCRbeta CDR3 regions from genomic DNA. Per the authors' processing: Within the assay, amplification of reference gene primers was used to estimate how many nucleated cells each sample contained. To quantify the absolute abundance of each unique TCRbeta CDR3 rearrangement, sequence reads were collapsed and filtered. For each sample, productive Simpson clonality was calculated as the square root of Simpson's diversity index over productive rearrangements. The immuneACCESS repertoire file appears here via TCRdb, limited to in-frame rearrangements. These files lack a portion of the clones; in checked studies, under half of the deficit traces to unresolved V genes, and the cause of the others is not known. Clonal size and the V and J genes are those of that table, whereas D and trimming came from the DNA. In this sample the table shows some 180,000 clones, about 90% of which occur a single time. The ten biggest clones cover 0.6% to 0.8% of the sample.

This sample stems from a study of blood T cell repertoires in COVID-19 (dated by TCRdb to 2020 to 2022). Context from the whole study: The collaborator samples originated in the United States, Italy and Spain and spanned the acute and convalescent phases of COVID-19. The material from the prospective study consisted of cDNA or gDNA derived from T cells, B-cell-depleted T cells, or PBMCs. The dataset comprised deeply sampled blood TCRbeta repertoires from subjects exposed to, actively infected with, or recovered from COVID-19. The repertoires were made available in a free public database intended to serve as a resource for research on the immune response to SARS-CoV-2. Samples were obtained from the ongoing ImmuneRACE study (first 160 participants) and from roughly 1,300 subjects provided by 6 global collaborators. The sample metadata nearly always contained a de-identified subject ID, COVID-19 status, age in years and sex. Where HLA class I and class II types were available, the types were taken from metadata supplied by the sample provider, not from assay-based typing.

The collaborating institutions used their own protocols to collect whole blood in K2EDTA tubes. Collaborator samples were shipped for TCRbeta analysis as frozen whole blood, isolated PBMCs, or DNA extracted from either sample type. Paper-wide results and their limitations: How much clinical and demographic metadata was included differed by source and by participant, and the metadata was provided uncurated.

The source material was peripheral blood. This TCR was recovered from a man between 50 and 59 years old with acute or convalescent COVID-19.

Here the CDR3 is given as CASSQDSGRLPYNEQFF. The nucleotide sequence reads TGTGCCAGCAGCCAGGATAGCGGGAGACTACCCTACAATGAGCAGTTCTTC. The chain joins TRBV14 to TRBJ2-1; the junction holds 9 bases that match TRBD2. At the junction V is shortened by 3 bases and J by 2 bases; bases outside the gene matches: 8. There are 17 amino acids in the CDR3, from cysteine to phenylalanine inclusive. This entry keeps only the CDR3 DNA: 51 bases, framed from base 1. As encoded in the germline V gene, CDR1 is SGHDN while CDR2 is FVKESK. With the rest looked up from the reference TRBV14 and TRBJ2-1 genes rather than sequenced, the full variable domain is EAGVTQFPSHSVIEKGQTVTLRCDPISGHDNLYWYRRVMGKEIKFLLHFVKESKQDESGMPNNRFLAERTGGTYSTLKVQPAELEDSGVYFCASSQDSGRLPYNEQFFGPGTRLTVL.